These T cell receptor beta chains were read from a single sample in a study of T cells in Graves' hyperthyroidism and ophthalmopathy. TCRdb analysed the multiplex PCR reads with MiXCR anew, one entry per CDR3 protein. Of about 270,000 distinct CDR3 sequences in the sample, approximately 20% are singletons; the top ten hold 64%. The sequenced sample was blood. These receptors were obtained from a man under 40 with Graves' ophthalmopathy. The CDR3 runs from the conserved cysteine through the conserved F or W. The D gene is left open where the match is weak. The size field is filled for only some rows; it gives once, few, many or a size class.

j_gene | v_gene | abundance | d_gene | CDR3aa | CDR3nt
TRBJ1-4 | TRBV5-8 | few | . | CASSRREKLFF | TGTGCCAGCAGTCGAAGAGAAAAACTGTTTTTT
TRBJ2-1 | TRBV27 | . | . | CATLWYDEQFF | TGTGCCACTCTTTGGTACGATGAGCAGTTCTTC
TRBJ1-1 | TRBV7-9 | . | TRBD1 | CASSPTGTGSLNTEAFF | TGTGCCAGCAGCCCCACCGGGACAGGGTCTTTGAACACTGAAGCTTTCTTT
TRBJ1-4 | TRBV7-9 | . | . | CASSLDLPGDYGEATNEKLFF | TGTGCCAGCAGCTTAGACCTACCGGGGGACTACGGGGAAGCAACTAATGAAAAACTGTTTTTT
TRBJ1-3 | TRBV4-1 | few | TRBD1 | CASSQGTGPSGNTIYF | TGCGCCAGCAGCCAGGGGACAGGTCCCTCTGGAAACACCATATATTTT
TRBJ1-4 | TRBV6-1 | few | . | CASSEQETNEKLFF | TGTGCCAGCAGTGAACAGGAGACTAATGAAAAACTGTTTTTT
TRBJ2-3 | TRBV11-3 | many | . | CASSGSEYFTDTQYF | TGTGCCAGCAGTGGTTCGGAGTACTTCACAGATACGCAGTATTTT
TRBJ1-2 | TRBV7-2 | few | . | CASGVERIYGYTF | TGTGCCAGCGGGGTAGAACGTATCTATGGCTACACCTTC
TRBJ2-3 | TRBV5-1 | . | . | CASSDQGPDTQYF | TGCGCCAGCAGCGACCAGGGTCCAGATACGCAGTATTTT
TRBJ2-7 | TRBV28 | . | TRBD1 | CASSRTGTGAPYEQYF | TGTGCCAGCAGCAGAACCGGGACAGGGGCCCCCTACGAGCAGTACTTC
TRBJ1-5 | TRBV19 | few | . | CASTVRQNSNQPQHF | TGTGCCAGCACTGTTAGACAGAATAGCAATCAGCCCCAGCATTTT
TRBJ2-1 | TRBV6-1 | . | TRBD2 | CASIARLAGGARLNEQFF | TGTGCCAGCATAGCCAGGCTAGCGGGAGGGGCTAGGTTGAATGAGCAGTTCTTC
TRBJ2-1 | TRBV4-1 | few | TRBD1 | CASSQDSRTGGVDEQFF | TGCGCCAGCAGCCAAGATAGTCGGACAGGGGGTGTAGATGAGCAGTTCTTC
TRBJ2-2 | TRBV5-1 | few | . | CASSLGAVGELFF | TGCGCCAGCAGCTTGGGAGCTGTCGGGGAGCTGTTTTTT
TRBJ2-3 | TRBV10-3 | . | TRBD2 | CAARILAGTTDTQYF | TGTGCCGCGAGGATTCTAGCGGGGACCACAGATACGCAGTATTTT
TRBJ2-7 | TRBV3-1 | many | . | CASSRTIPGTYEQYF | TGTGCCAGCAGCCGCACTATACCGGGAACCTACGAGCAGTACTTC
TRBJ2-2 | TRBV20-1 | . | TRBD1 | CSASQTGRVGELFF | TGCAGTGCTTCCCAGACAGGGCGGGTCGGGGAGCTGTTTTTT
TRBJ1-5 | TRBV19 | few | . | CASSTGAVGNQPQHF | TGTGCCAGTAGTACCGGGGCAGTCGGCAATCAGCCCCAGCATTTT
TRBJ1-1 | TRBV28 | many | . | CASSLYTLNTEAFF | TGTGCCAGCAGTTTATACACTTTGAACACTGAAGCTTTCTTT
TRBJ1-1 | TRBV6-2/TRBV6-3 | . | . | CASSYGPNMNTEALF | TGTGCCAGCAGTTACGGACCGAACATGAACACTGAAGCTCTCTTT
TRBJ1-1 | TRBV19 | . | TRBD1 | CASSMTGRTEAFF | TGTGCCAGTAGTATGACAGGGAGGACTGAAGCTTTCTTT
TRBJ1-5 | TRBV12-3/TRBV12-4 | . | . | CASSLALGWGNQPQHF | TGTGCCAGCAGTTTAGCGCTTGGATGGGGCAATCAGCCCCAGCATTTT
TRBJ1-5 | TRBV11-2 | many | . | CASSESGGVGNQPQHF | TGTGCCAGCAGCGAGAGCGGCGGGGTTGGAAATCAGCCCCAGCATTTT
TRBJ2-7 | TRBV19 | . | . | CASSIGLGPYEQYF | TGTGCCAGTAGTATAGGTTTGGGCCCCTACGAGCAGTACTTC
TRBJ2-3 | TRBV28 | many | . | CASSSLQGRSTDTQYF | TGTGCCAGCAGTTCGCTACAGGGACGGTCCACAGATACGCAGTATTTT
TRBJ2-5 | TRBV28 | many | . | CASTLGGRETQYF | TGTGCCAGCACCTTGGGGGGTCGTGAGACCCAGTACTTC
TRBJ2-1 | TRBV11-3 | . | TRBD1 | CASSLFFGGQGVYNEQFF | TGTGCCAGCAGCTTATTTTTCGGGGGACAGGGTGTCTACAATGAGCAGTTCTTC